This T cell receptor (beta chain) was documented in a study of glioma-infiltrating T cells. General study results and limits: Tissue and blood shared very few CDR3 sequences.

The iRepertoire nested amplicon-rescue multiplex PCR amplified TCR alpha and beta CDR3s from RNA. Input was roughly 95-450 ng of tissue mRNA or PBMC total RNA. Each CDR3 protein gets one entry after TCRdb re-called the multiplex PCR reads with MiXCR. Seen here are thousands of distinct CDR3 sequences, 92% observed once, and the top ten hold 26%. Concerning this clonotype itself: The antigen remains undetermined. A library made for alpha chains picked up this beta chain off target, so its size means little.

Between the trimmed V and J ends, which lost 6 bases and 4 bases, there was a span of 16 bases. Germline CDR1 and CDR2: MNHEY and SMNVEV (reference sequence). This CDR3 spans 15 amino acids. Material for sequencing was glioma tissue, nonneoplastic brain tissue, or PBMCs (not recorded which). The V call is TRBV27, the J call TRBJ2-1; D gene ambiguous. This receptor was obtained from a human donor with low-grade glioma or glioblastoma, undergoing nonglioma brain surgery, or in good health (not recorded which). The CDR3 region is CASRVDSYPYNEQFF. The DNA for the CDR3 is TGTGCCAGCAGGGTAGACTCCTATCCGTACAATGAGCAGTTCTTC.